The entry that follows covers one T cell receptor (beta chain) sequence. The antigen it binds to is not known. No base qualities exist here, and no much larger clone lies one base off it. These data belong to a study of blood T cell repertoires in COVID-19 (dated by TCRdb to 2019 to 2021). With respect to the entire study: Collaborator samples came from the United States, Italy and Spain and covered acute and convalescent phases of COVID-19. A freely available public database, intended as a resource for researchers studying the immune response to SARS-CoV-2, is where the repertoires were released. Nearly every sample came with metadata listing a de-identified subject ID, COVID-19 status, age in years and sex. Subjects who had been exposed to COVID-19, were actively infected with it, or had recovered from it provided the deeply sampled blood TCRbeta repertoires that made up the dataset. HLA class I and class II types, where available, came from metadata supplied by the sample provider rather than from assay-based typing. The prospective study material was composed of cDNA or gDNA derived from T cells, B-cell-depleted T cells, or PBMCs. The samples were drawn from the first 160 participants of the ongoing ImmuneRACE study and from more than 1,000 subjects provided by 6 global collaborators.

V is pruned by 6 bases and J by 9 bases, leaving 10 bases of the junction without a gene match. The CDR3, from cysteine to phenylalanine, totals 13 residues. The entry retains the CDR3 DNA only, 39 bases that are in frame from base 1. Via the germline V gene, CDR1 is ENHRY and CDR2 SYGVKD. TCRbeta CDR3 regions were amplified from genomic DNA using the immunoSEQ Assay, a bias-controlled multiplex PCR. The authors processed their data as follows. Within the assay, amplification of reference gene primers was used to estimate how many nucleated cells each sample contained. To quantify the absolute abundance of each unique TCRbeta CDR3 rearrangement, sequence reads were collapsed and filtered. For each sample, productive Simpson clonality was calculated as the square root of Simpson's diversity index across productive rearrangements. The table comes from immuneACCESS by way of TCRdb, which keeps in-frame sequences with V and J called. Part of the clones is missing from these tables; in studies checked, under half for an unresolved V gene and the rest for unknown reasons. The V and J calls and clone size are taken from that table; D and trimming were inferred from the DNA. In all, the sample holds roughly 120,000 clones, and over 60% of those were seen once. The ten top clones hold 4% to 5.5% of the sample.

The collaborating institutions used their own protocols to collect whole blood in K2EDTA tubes. For TCRbeta analysis, collaborators shipped samples as frozen whole blood, isolated PBMCs, or DNA extracted from either of those sample types. The paper's findings and limits, for the study overall: The amount of clinical and demographic metadata varied by source and participant and was provided uncurated.

The origin of this receptor is a human donor in a cohort sampled during active or convalescent COVID-19. What was sequenced was peripheral blood. The sequence links TRBV10-3 to TRBJ2-5; the junction holds 7 bases that match TRBD2. CDR3 region: CAISPGGGGPQYF. The bases are TGTGCCATCAGCCCGGGAGGCGGGGGACCCCAGTACTTC.